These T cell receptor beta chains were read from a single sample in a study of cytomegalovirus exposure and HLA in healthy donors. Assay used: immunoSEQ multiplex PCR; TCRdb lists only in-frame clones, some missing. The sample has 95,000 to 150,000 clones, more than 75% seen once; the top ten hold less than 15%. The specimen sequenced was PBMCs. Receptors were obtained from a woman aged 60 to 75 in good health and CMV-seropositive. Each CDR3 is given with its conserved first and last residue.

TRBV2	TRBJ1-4	CATTTVATNEKLFF
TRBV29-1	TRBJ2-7	CSVLAATYEQYF
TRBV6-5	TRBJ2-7	CASTEDRGFSEQYF
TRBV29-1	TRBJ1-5	CSVQEAGGPQHF
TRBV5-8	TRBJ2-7	CASSSWGDGRNYEQYF
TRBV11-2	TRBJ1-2	CASSAGQERYGYTF
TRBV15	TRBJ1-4	CATGMGRDNEKLFF
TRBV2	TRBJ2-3	CASSEGPVTDTQYF
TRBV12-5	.	CASGFINEQYF
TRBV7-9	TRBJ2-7	CASSSTGGSWEQYF
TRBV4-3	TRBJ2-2	CASSQDATGPGELFF
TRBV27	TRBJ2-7	CASSSRTGIYEQYF
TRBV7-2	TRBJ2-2	CASSLSFTGELFF
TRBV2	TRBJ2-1	CASTGQGPYNEQFF
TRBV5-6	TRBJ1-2	CASSLDSYGYTF
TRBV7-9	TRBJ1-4	CASSLAGYTGGEKLFF
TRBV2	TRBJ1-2	CAVSRIYGYTF
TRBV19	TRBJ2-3	CASRGTSGSTDTQYF
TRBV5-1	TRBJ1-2	CASRGQGQNYGYTF
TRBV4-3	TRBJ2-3	CASSQGPSGSGIYTQYF
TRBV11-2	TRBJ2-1	CASSHFYRSSYNEQFF
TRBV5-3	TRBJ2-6	CARNLGYGIVFSGANVLTF
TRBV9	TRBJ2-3	CASSPSAAGYTDTQYF
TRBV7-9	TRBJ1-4	CASSATGGDGKLFF
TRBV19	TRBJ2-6	CASSPPGANVLTF
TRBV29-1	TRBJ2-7	CSVQGVGEQYF
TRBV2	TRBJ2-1	CAGSPGGNEQFF
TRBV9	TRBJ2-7	CASSATSDPYEQYF
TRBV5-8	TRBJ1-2	CASSLGQHNYGYTF
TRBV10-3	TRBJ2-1	CAIRGAGVASYNEQFF
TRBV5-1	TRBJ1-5	CASSPGGLYSNQPQHF
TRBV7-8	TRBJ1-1	CASSPRGSNTEAFF
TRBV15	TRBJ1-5	CATSSPRDRAFQPQHF
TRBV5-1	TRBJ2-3	CASSLIIAGGGADTQYF
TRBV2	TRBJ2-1	CASSEYMGQGPFF
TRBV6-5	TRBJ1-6	CASRPSLSGNSPLHF
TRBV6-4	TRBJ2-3	CASSGGETDTQYF
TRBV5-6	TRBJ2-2	CASSLLGLKGTGELFF
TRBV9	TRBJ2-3	CASSGTGADTQYF
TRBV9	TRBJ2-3	CASSHTDTQYF
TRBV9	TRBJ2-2	CASSVVAGVNTGELFF
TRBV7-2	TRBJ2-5	CASIPIAGGSGETQYF
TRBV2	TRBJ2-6	CASSDGGGISGANVLTF
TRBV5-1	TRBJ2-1	CASSLVERGGNEQFF
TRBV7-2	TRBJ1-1	CASSRQGNTEAFF
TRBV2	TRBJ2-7	CASSELAGVAEQYF
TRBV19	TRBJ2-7	CASSVGLAGDHEQYF